The 10 T cell receptor beta chains presented below share a single source sample, sequenced in a study of shared clonotypes between healthy human individuals. Libraries were prepared by immunoSEQ multiplex PCR; TCRdb keeps only in-frame clonotypes and omits some of them. The data show about 2,500,000 clones, approximately 92% seen once. The sequencing sample was made of naive CD4+ T cells sorted from blood. Subset given: CD45RA+ positively selected. All receptors derive from a man between 18 and 29 years old in good health.

The J gene is TRBJ2-1, the V gene TRBV5-1; tentatively, D is TRBD1 or TRBD2 (5 bases each). Looked up from germline, CDR1 is SGHRS and CDR2 is YFSETQ. The CDR3 has 17 residues. Trimming took 0 bases from V and 6 from J, leaving 19 bases between them. CDR3 DNA: TGCGCCAGCAGCTTGGCCGGACTGCGATCGGGGCCCAATGAGCAGTTCTTC. Translated, it gives CASSLAGLRSGPNEQFF.

The rearrangement uses TRBV6-6 and TRBJ1-3; D is possibly TRBD1 (5 bases). Trimming pared 4 bases from V and 4 bases from J, leaving 8 bases between. The germline gives CDR1 MNHNY, CDR2 SVGAGI (reference sequence). The CDR3 contains 13 residues. CDR3 nucleotide sequence: TGTGCCAGCAGTTCAGGGATAGGAAACACCATATATTTT. It translates to CASSSGIGNTIYF.

CDR3 DNA: TGTGCCAGCAGTTTCGAAGGCGGGGGGCCGAGTTACGAGCAGTACTTC. As protein: CASSFEGGGPSYEQYF. The gene calls are TRBV28 and TRBJ2-7, with 8 nucleotides matching TRBD2. The CDR3 has 16 amino acids. The ends lost 3 bases at V and 4 bases at J; junction bases unmatched: 11. Per germline, CDR1 MDHEN and CDR2 SYDVKM. The whole variable domain, filled in from reference TRBV28 and TRBJ2-7, reads DVKVTQSSRYLVKRTGEKVFLECVQDMDHENMFWYRQDPGLGLRLIYFSYDVKMKEKGDIPEGYSVSREKKERFSLILESASTNQTSMYLCASSFEGGGPSYEQYFGPGTRLTVT.

Comments on this clone: The same CDR3 also results from other DNA sequences found in this sample. CDR3 nucleotides: TGTGCCAGCAGTTACGGGGCTCAGGGGGGCTACGAGCAGTACTTC. Amino acid sequence: CASSYGAQGGYEQYF. The chain is built from TRBV6-5 and TRBJ2-7, with a weak D call TRBD1 (7 bases). The ends were cut back, 2 bases at V and 3 bases at J, with 14 bases in the middle. The CDR3 is 15 residues long. CDR1 and CDR2 from the germline V gene are MNHEY and SVGAGI.

The sample holds one count of this clone. The V and J genes are TRBV11-2 and TRBJ1-5; D gene unclear. This CDR3 region has 13 residues. Germline CDR1 is SGHAT and CDR2 is FQNNGV. Trimming shortened V by 2 bases and J by 6 bases, and 8 bases separated the two germline ends. The CDR3 nucleotides are TGTGCCAGCAGCTTAAGGGTTTCTCAGCCCCAGCATTTT. Its translation is CASSLRVSQPQHF.

The chain links TRBV10-3 to TRBJ2-2, with D perhaps TRBD2 (6 bases). Germline-derived CDR1 and CDR2 are ENHRY and SYGVKD. The CDR3 is 15 amino acids. V shed 6 bases and J shed 1 base, with 12 bases lying between them. CDR3 protein: CAIRKGLENTGELFF. The CDR3 DNA follows: TGTGCCATCAGAAAGGGACTGGAGAACACCGGGGAGCTGTTTTTT.

The chain employs TRBV5-1 and TRBJ2-1; 9 nucleotides agree with TRBD1. V lost 4 bases to trimming and J lost 2 bases; unmatched junction nucleotides: 4. CDR1 SGHRS and CDR2 YFSETQ come from the germline V gene. This CDR3 is built from 15 residues. CDR3 loop: CASSGTGGAYNEQFF. The CDR3 DNA reads TGCGCCAGCAGCGGAACAGGGGGCGCCTACAATGAGCAGTTCTTC. The full variable domain, with the rest looked up from reference TRBV5-1 and TRBJ2-1, is KAGVTQTPRYLIKTRGQQVTLSCSPISGHRSVSWYQQTPGQGLQFLFEYFSETQRNKGNFPGRFSGRQFSNSRSEMNVSTLELGDSALYLCASSGTGGAYNEQFFGPGTRLTVL.

The chain uses TRBV6-6 and TRBJ2-7, with D possibly being TRBD1 (7 bases). This CDR3 comprises 14 residues. V was trimmed by 7 bases and J by 0 bases, leaving 13 bases between them. CDR1 is MNHNY and CDR2 is SVGAGI in the germline V gene (reference sequence). This chain's CDR3 is CASKPRDSSYEQYF. In DNA, the CDR3 is TGTGCCAGCAAGCCGCGGGACAGCTCCTACGAGCAGTACTTC.

Remarks on this clone: Additional DNA sequences in this sample encode the identical CDR3. The gene calls are TRBV7-2 and TRBJ2-7; D unclear. This CDR3 comprises 14 residues. The germline CDR1 and CDR2 sequences are SGHTA and FQGNSA. V lost 1 base and J lost 1, with 8 bases in between. The CDR3 coding sequence is TGTGCCAGCAGCTTAGTCTCGTCGTCCTACGAGCAGTACTTC. This codes for CASSLVSSSYEQYF.

In this sample, this clone turned up once. This chain links TRBV11-3 with TRBJ2-5; 9 nucleotides match TRBD1. Trimming took 1 base from V and 5 from J; bases not matched to a gene: 14. CDR1 and CDR2 (germline): SGHNT, YENEEA. This CDR3 is 18 amino acids long. CDR3 residues: CASSLGVDRTGASETQYF. The CDR3 DNA reads TGTGCCAGCAGCTTAGGAGTAGACCGGACAGGGGCGTCGGAGACCCAGTACTTC.